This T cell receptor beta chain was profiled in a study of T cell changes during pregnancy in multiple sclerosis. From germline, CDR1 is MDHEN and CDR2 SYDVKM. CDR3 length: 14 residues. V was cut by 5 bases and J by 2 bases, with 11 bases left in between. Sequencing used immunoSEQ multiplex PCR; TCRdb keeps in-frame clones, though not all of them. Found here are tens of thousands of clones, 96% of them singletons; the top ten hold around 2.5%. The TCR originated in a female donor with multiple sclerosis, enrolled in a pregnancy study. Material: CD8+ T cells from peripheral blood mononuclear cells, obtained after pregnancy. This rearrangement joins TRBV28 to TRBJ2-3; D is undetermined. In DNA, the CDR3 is TGTGCCAGCAGTCTCAACAGTGACACAGATACGCAGTATTTT. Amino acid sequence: CASSLNSDTDTQYF.